These T cell receptor beta chains were read from a single sample in a study of T cells in Graves' hyperthyroidism and ophthalmopathy. TCRdb reprocessed the multiplex PCR reads with MiXCR, giving one entry per CDR3 protein. Of 700,000 to 850,000 distinct CDR3 sequences detected, 30% to 40% appear once; the ten largest clones hold more than 25%. The sequencing sample was made of blood. These receptor sequences come from a woman aged 40 to 50 with Graves' hyperthyroidism. CDR3s include the opening cysteine and the closing phenylalanine or tryptophan. Fields, in order: clone size, V gene, CDR3 protein. Only some rows state a clone size, as once, few, many or a class for expanded clones.

clone_size: many
v_call: TRBV10-3
cdr3_aa: CAISEKGEQYF

clone_size: NA
v_call: TRBV9
cdr3_aa: CASSVEGFTDTEAFF

clone_size: many
v_call: TRBV10-3
cdr3_aa: CAIFDGDYTGELFF

clone_size: many
v_call: TRBV5-4
cdr3_aa: CASSPTGGDVNSPLHF

clone_size: many
v_call: TRBV29-1
cdr3_aa: CSVEDEGQGLQAFF

clone_size: NA
v_call: TRBV20-1
cdr3_aa: CSAFRGGGAFF

clone_size: many
v_call: TRBV7-6
cdr3_aa: CASSLGSRQIDEQYF

clone_size: NA
v_call: TRBV12-3/TRBV12-4
cdr3_aa: CARGGRFLSNQPQHF

clone_size: NA
v_call: TRBV5-1
cdr3_aa: CASREGDSNQPQHF

clone_size: many
v_call: TRBV7-2
cdr3_aa: CASSLLGGVVGYGYTF

clone_size: many
v_call: TRBV2
cdr3_aa: CASNPGYTEAFF

clone_size: NA
v_call: TRBV4-1
cdr3_aa: CASSQDARWNTEAFF

clone_size: many
v_call: TRBV2
cdr3_aa: CASGGVPGELFF

clone_size: NA
v_call: TRBV10-3
cdr3_aa: CAIHRGGGLGQPQHF

clone_size: NA
v_call: TRBV19
cdr3_aa: CASSGGGRNYGYTF

clone_size: NA
v_call: TRBV6-5
cdr3_aa: CAIRDTEAFF

clone_size: many
v_call: TRBV19
cdr3_aa: CASSIVAANPSYEQYF

clone_size: many
v_call: TRBV29-1
cdr3_aa: CSVEGGGSPEQYF

clone_size: NA
v_call: TRBV5-1
cdr3_aa: CASSEGQPPGGYTF

clone_size: many
v_call: TRBV11-2
cdr3_aa: CASSLYRGNDYGYTF

clone_size: NA
v_call: TRBV19
cdr3_aa: CASRPGPLSTGSNQPQHF

clone_size: many
v_call: TRBV11-2
cdr3_aa: CASSLDRDREAFF

clone_size: NA
v_call: TRBV6-5
cdr3_aa: CASSLPRDTLNTEAFF

clone_size: many
v_call: TRBV2
cdr3_aa: CASSARRESEETQYF

clone_size: many
v_call: TRBV2
cdr3_aa: CASSEKTFTSRYGYTF

clone_size: many
v_call: TRBV7-9
cdr3_aa: CASSLSARGSPLHF

clone_size: many
v_call: TRBV7-8
cdr3_aa: CASSLNVGPLTTQYF

clone_size: NA
v_call: TRBV11-2
cdr3_aa: CASSFSRDFGELFF

clone_size: NA
v_call: TRBV12-3/TRBV12-4
cdr3_aa: CASSPRTARWVYGYTF

clone_size: few
v_call: TRBV19
cdr3_aa: CASMEQVLSSNQPQHF

clone_size: many
v_call: TRBV19
cdr3_aa: CASSSDRENTEAFF

clone_size: NA
v_call: TRBV10-3
cdr3_aa: CASRPGQGVPSNQPQHF

clone_size: NA
v_call: TRBV12-3/TRBV12-4
cdr3_aa: CASSLGQGTETQYF

clone_size: many
v_call: TRBV7-2
cdr3_aa: CASSLVGTENEKLFF

clone_size: many
v_call: TRBV2
cdr3_aa: CASVIGTGFTEAFF

clone_size: NA
v_call: TRBV2
cdr3_aa: CASSETGAGELFF

clone_size: NA
v_call: TRBV5-4
cdr3_aa: CASSSSDTLGAQYF